This T cell receptor (beta chain) emerged from a study of a mutant IDH1 vaccine in newly diagnosed glioma. Study details: There were roughly 62% males and roughly 38% females among treated patients, whose mean age was 40.4 years. Therapy received beforehand was radiotherapy, temozolomide, or both, with most patients given both.

CDR1 KGHSH and CDR2 LQKENI come from the germline V gene. V dropped 3 bases and J dropped 0 bases, with 15 bases sitting between them. CDR3 length: 16 amino acids. The assay was immunoSEQ multiplex PCR, and TCRdb's table has in-frame clones only and misses some. The sample consists of approximately 40,000 clones, 75% to 85% of them appearing once. Time point described: week 5, during vaccination. A 20-mer mutant IDH1 peptide at 300 ug was injected subcutaneously with topical imiquimod. The donor cohort comprised cases of new WHO grade 3 or 4 IDH1-mutant, ATRX-lost astrocytoma. Points from the study as a whole: Pseudoprogression appears to have had no connection to changes in top peripheral T cell clonotypes.

This clone was detected only a few times. Its antigen is as yet unknown. This chain connects TRBV18 to TRBJ2-7; tentatively, D is TRBD1 (6 bases). This sample comprised PBMCs, obtained from a glioma patient whose treatment included an IDH1 peptide vaccine. The source of this sequence is a man in his forties with glioma. CDR3: CASSPAFLDSSYEQYF. The DNA of the CDR3 is TGTGCCAGCTCACCGGCCTTCCTGGACAGCTCCTACGAGCAGTACTTC.